This T cell receptor (beta chain) was observed in a study of blood T cell repertoires in COVID-19. Across the whole study: Acute-phase and convalescent COVID-19 samples originated in the United States, Italy and Spain. From T cells, B-cell-depleted T cells, or PBMCs came the material, which was cDNA or gDNA.

Original data processing: Scientists estimated how many nucleated cells there were by amplifying reference gene primers. Produced via immunoSEQ multiplex PCR; TCRdb's table is partial and in-frame only. The V and J calls and the clone size are those of that table, but D and trimming were determined from the DNA. The sample carries some 140,000 clones, roughly 83% recorded once. Germline V CDR1 and CDR2: LGHNA, YNFKEQ. The trim removed 3 bases at V and 6 bases at J, leaving 10 bases unmatched. CDR3 length: 17 residues. Sample: peripheral blood. This sequence was found in a woman aged 60 to 75 with acute or convalescent COVID-19. This chain uses TRBV4-2 with TRBJ1-6; 8 bases fit TRBD1. CDR3 in amino acids: CASSHPSRTGSNSPLHF. CDR3 sequence (DNA): TGTGCCAGCAGCCACCCATCCCGGACAGGGAGTAATTCACCCCTCCACTTT.